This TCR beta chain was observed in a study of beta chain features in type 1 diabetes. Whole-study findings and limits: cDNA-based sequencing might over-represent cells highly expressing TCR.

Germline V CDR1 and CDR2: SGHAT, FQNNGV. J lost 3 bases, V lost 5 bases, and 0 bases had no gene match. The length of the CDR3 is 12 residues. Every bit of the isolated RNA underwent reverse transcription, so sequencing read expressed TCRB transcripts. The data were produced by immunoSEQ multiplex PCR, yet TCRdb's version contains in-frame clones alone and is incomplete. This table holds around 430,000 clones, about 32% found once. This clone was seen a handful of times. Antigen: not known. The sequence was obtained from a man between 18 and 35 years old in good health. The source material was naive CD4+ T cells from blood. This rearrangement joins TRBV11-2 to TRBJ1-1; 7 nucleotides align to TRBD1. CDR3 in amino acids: CASSQGDTEAFF. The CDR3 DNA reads TGTGCCAGCAGCCAGGGGGACACTGAAGCTTTCTTT.